Below are 13 T cell receptor beta chains sequenced from a single sample in a study of human T cells and chemical hapten exposure. TCRdb re-analysed the RACE reads in MiXCR, keeping a single row per CDR3 protein. The sample holds fewer than 85,000 distinct CDR3 sequences, over 7% seen once. Regarding time point: healthy volunteer bleed at 6 weeks. Extraction yielded total RNA from whole blood (unfractionated). The sample comprised whole blood. Every receptor here comes from a male donor in good health. Some clones in this sample may be carry-over from other donors' samples.

The chain couples TRBV5-1 to TRBJ2-6, with 8 nucleotides matching TRBD1. Trimming took 5 bases from V and 2 from J; bases not matched to a gene: 6. CDR3 size: 16 residues. Germline-derived CDR1 and CDR2 are SGHRS and YFSETQ. CDR3 nucleotides: TGCGCCAGCAGGGCAGGGGGCAACCCTGGGGCCAACGTCCTGACTTTC. The encoded protein is CASRAGGNPGANVLTF.

This clonotype was recorded a few times. The gene calls are TRBV14 and TRBJ1-4; no clear D. The CDR3 contains 13 residues. The V gene lost 1 base and the J gene lost 8 bases, with 8 bases spanning the gap. From germline, CDR1 is SGHDN and CDR2 FVKESK. The CDR3 DNA follows: TGTGCCAGCAGCCAAGGCGGCAGGGAAAAACTGTTTTTT. Translating gives CASSQGGREKLFF.

J is TRBJ2-2 and V is TRBV4-3; 8 bases line up with TRBD1. The V gene end was trimmed by 0 bases and the J gene end by 7 bases; junction bases not matched to a gene: 10. The CDR3 consists of 17 residues. Germline-derived CDR1 and CDR2 are LGHNA and YSLEER. The CDR3 DNA follows: TGCGCCAGCAGCCAAGATCAGGGGGCCAGATCCAACGGGGAGCTGTTTTTT. Translating gives CASSQDQGARSNGELFF.

This clonotype has only a few counts. The genes are TRBV20-1 and TRBJ2-1; D call uncertain. The ends were cut back, 6 bases at V and 10 bases at J, with 13 bases in the middle. Per germline, CDR1 DFQATT and CDR2 SNEGSKA (reference sequence). The CDR3 is made up of 11 amino acids. CDR3 in DNA: TGCAGTGCCCTAAAGACCATAGAGCAGTTCTTC. Translation: CSALKTIEQFF.

This chain uses TRBV11-2 with TRBJ2-1; D unresolved. Per germline, CDR1 SGHAT and CDR2 FQNNGV. V dropped 1 base and J dropped 8 bases, with 12 bases sitting between them. The CDR3 loop spans 14 amino acids. CDR3 amino acids: CASSLGFSFHEQFF. As DNA, the CDR3 is TGTGCCAGCAGCTTAGGATTCTCTTTTCATGAGCAGTTCTTC.

The chain couples TRBV5-4 to TRBJ2-7, with a possible D match to TRBD1 (5 bases). CDR3 size: 13 residues. Germline V CDR1 and CDR2: SGHNT, YYREEE (reference sequence). The V and J ends lost 4 bases and 3 bases respectively, with 11 bases between them. The CDR3 spells CASSTVDSYEQYF. CDR3 bases: TGTGCCAGCAGCACCGTCGACAGCTACGAGCAGTACTTC.

The chain recombines TRBV2 with TRBJ1-1; 9 bases map to TRBD1. CDR1 SNHLY and CDR2 FYNNEI come from the germline V gene. The CDR3 is 12 residues long. V gave up 4 bases and J gave up 6 bases; unmatched junction bases: 0. CDR3 coding DNA: TGTGCCAGCAGTGGGACAGGGGCTGAAGCTTTCTTT. Translated: CASSGTGAEAFF. Looking up the rest from reference TRBV2 and TRBJ1-1 gives the full variable domain: EPEVTQTPSHQVTQMGQEVILRCVPISNHLYFYWYRQILGQKVEFLVSFYNNEISEKSEIFDDQFSVERPDGSNFTLKIRSTKLEDSAMYFCASSGTGAEAFFGQGTRLTVV.

This clonotype was seen ten or more times. The chain joins TRBV29-1 to TRBJ2-3; no firm D call. The CDR3 contains 12 residues. Looked up from germline, CDR1 is SQVTM and CDR2 is ANQGSEA. V lost 2 bases and J 2 bases, leaving 5 bases between the germline ends. This CDR3 reads CSVELSTDTQYF. The CDR3 region has the DNA TGCAGCGTTGAACTTTCCACAGATACGCAGTATTTT.

This clonotype was seen more than once but under ten times. The CDR3 here is CASSQEGTVQTTDTQYF. The DNA of the CDR3 is TGCGCCAGCAGCCAAGAAGGGACAGTTCAGACCACAGATACGCAGTATTTT. J is TRBJ2-3 and V is TRBV4-1; TRBD1 matches at 7 bases. Germline trimming cut 0 bases from V and 2 bases from J; bases unmatched to any gene: 8. The germline gives CDR1 MGHRA, CDR2 YSYEKL. The CDR3 is made up of 17 amino acids.

The chain recombines TRBV2 with TRBJ1-6, with D possibly matching TRBD1 (6 bases). CDR3 length equals 14 residues. Germline CDR1 and CDR2: SNHLY and FYNNEI. V lost 5 bases and J 7 bases, leaving 12 bases between the germline ends. The DNA for the CDR3 is TGTGCCAGCAGTACTATCGACAGGAATTCACCCCTCCACTTT. This sequence encodes CASSTIDRNSPLHF.

This chain connects TRBV7-9 to TRBJ2-5; no clear D gene. Germline V lookup: CDR1 SEHNR, CDR2 FQNEAQ (reference sequence). CDR3 size: 14 residues. V gave up 5 bases and J gave up 2 bases, with 12 bases separating them. The CDR3 nucleotides are TGTGCCAGCAGCCCCCGGTTAGGTCAAGAGACCCAGTACTTC. Its protein is CASSPRLGQETQYF.

This chain connects TRBV7-9 to TRBJ2-3; tentative D call: TRBD2 (6 bases). Germline V CDR1 and CDR2: SEHNR, FQNEAQ (reference sequence). CDR3 length: 16 amino acids. Between the trimmed V and J ends, which lost 1 base and 4 bases, there was a span of 15 bases. The chain's CDR3 is CASSLGAGLDPDTQYF. DNA of the CDR3: TGTGCCAGCAGCTTAGGAGCGGGCCTGGACCCAGATACGCAGTATTTT. The complete variable domain, with remaining parts taken from reference TRBV7-9 and TRBJ2-3, reads DTGVSQNPRHKITKRGQNVTFRCDPISEHNRLYWYRQTLGQGPEFLTYFQNEAQLEKSRLLSDRFSAERPKGSFSTLEIQRTEQGDSAMYLCASSLGAGLDPDTQYFGPGTRLTVL.

This chain joins TRBV4-2 and TRBJ1-6; perhaps TRBD1 as D (5 bases). Germline loops: CDR1 LGHNA, CDR2 YNFKEQ. V lost 1 base to trimming and J lost 8 bases, with 9 bases between them. The CDR3 totals 14 residues. The CDR3 nucleotides read TGTGCCAGCAGCCAAGGGGGCAGTTATTCACCCCTCCACTTT. Protein sequence: CASSQGGSYSPLHF.